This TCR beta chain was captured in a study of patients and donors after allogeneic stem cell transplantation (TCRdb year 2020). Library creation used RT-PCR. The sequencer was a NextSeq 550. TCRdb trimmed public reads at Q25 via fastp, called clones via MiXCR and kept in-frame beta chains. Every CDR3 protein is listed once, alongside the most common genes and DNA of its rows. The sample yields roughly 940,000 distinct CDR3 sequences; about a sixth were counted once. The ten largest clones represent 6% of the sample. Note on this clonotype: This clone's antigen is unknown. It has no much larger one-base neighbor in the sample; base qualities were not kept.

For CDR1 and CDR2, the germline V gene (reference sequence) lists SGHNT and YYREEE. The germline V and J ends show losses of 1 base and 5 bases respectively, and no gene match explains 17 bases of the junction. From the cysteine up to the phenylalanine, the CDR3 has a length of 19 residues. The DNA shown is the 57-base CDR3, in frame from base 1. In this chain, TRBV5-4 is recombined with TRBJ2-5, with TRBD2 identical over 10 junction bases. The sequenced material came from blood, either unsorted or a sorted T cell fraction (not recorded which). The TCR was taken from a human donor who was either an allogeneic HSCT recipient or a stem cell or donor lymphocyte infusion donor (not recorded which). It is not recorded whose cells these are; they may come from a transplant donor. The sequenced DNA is TGTGCCAGCAGCTTGCTTTCTAGCGGGGGATATCCCCCTCGGGAGACCCAGTACTTC. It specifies CASSLLSSGGYPPRETQYF.